These T cell receptor beta chains were read from a single sample in a study of a mutant IDH1 vaccine in newly diagnosed glioma. Profiled with immunoSEQ multiplex PCR; TCRdb holds only in-frame clones, not every one. The sample includes around 50,000 clones, less than 85% seen only once; the top ten take around 4%. Their antigens are not known. The specimen comprised PBMCs, sampled from a glioma patient whose treatment included an IDH1 peptide vaccine. All receptors come from a young woman with glioma. Some clones in this sample may be carry-over from other donors' samples. CDR3s include the opening cysteine and the closing phenylalanine or tryptophan. Each record gives: clone size, V gene, D gene, CDR3 length, J gene, CDR3 protein, CDR3 DNA. A D gene is named only where the DNA matches it firmly. The listing skips clone size in some rows; elsewhere it reads once, few, many or a size class.

clone_size: NA
v_call: TRBV11-2
d_call: NA
cdr3_length: 12
j_call: TRBJ2-2
cdr3_aa: CASSQTSTELFF
cdr3_nt: TGTGCCAGCAGCCAGACTAGTACGGAGCTGTTTTTT

clone_size: once
v_call: TRBV10-3
d_call: TRBD2
cdr3_length: 15
j_call: TRBJ2-3
cdr3_aa: CATASEGGPTDTQYF
cdr3_nt: TGTGCCACCGCATCTGAGGGAGGGCCGACAGATACGCAGTATTTT

clone_size: NA
v_call: TRBV4-1
d_call: TRBD2
cdr3_length: 15
j_call: TRBJ2-7
cdr3_aa: CASSQRRAGGYEQYF
cdr3_nt: TGCGCCAGCAGCCAGAGGAGGGCGGGAGGCTACGAGCAGTACTTC

clone_size: NA
v_call: TRBV5-8
d_call: NA
cdr3_length: 14
j_call: TRBJ2-5
cdr3_aa: CASCLGAGQETQYF
cdr3_nt: TGTGCCAGCTGCTTGGGGGCGGGCCAAGAGACCCAGTACTTC

clone_size: few
v_call: TRBV30
d_call: TRBD2
cdr3_length: 16
j_call: TRBJ2-1
cdr3_aa: CAWSAPVAGGRNEQFF
cdr3_nt: TGTGCCTGGAGTGCTCCGGTCGCGGGAGGAAGGAATGAGCAGTTCTTC

clone_size: NA
v_call: TRBV12-5
d_call: NA
cdr3_length: 14
j_call: TRBJ2-3
cdr3_aa: CASGVGGLADTQYF
cdr3_nt: TGTGCTAGTGGGGTTGGGGGCCTCGCAGATACGCAGTATTTT

clone_size: NA
v_call: TRBV6-5
d_call: NA
cdr3_length: 13
j_call: TRBJ1-2
cdr3_aa: CASSSPPNYGYTF
cdr3_nt: TGTGCCAGCAGTTCGCCCCCTAACTATGGCTACACCTTC

clone_size: NA
v_call: TRBV30
d_call: TRBD1
cdr3_length: 14
j_call: TRBJ2-7
cdr3_aa: CAWDGQGGLYEQYF
cdr3_nt: TGTGCCTGGGATGGACAGGGCGGGCTGTACGAGCAGTACTTC

clone_size: NA
v_call: TRBV10-1
d_call: NA
cdr3_length: 12
j_call: TRBJ2-3
cdr3_aa: CASGDEEDTQYF
cdr3_nt: TGCGCCAGCGGAGACGAGGAAGATACGCAGTATTTT

clone_size: once
v_call: TRBV19
d_call: NA
cdr3_length: 16
j_call: TRBJ1-3
cdr3_aa: CASSIRGLNSGNTIYF
cdr3_nt: TGTGCCAGTAGTATACGGGGACTTAACTCTGGAAACACCATATATTTT

clone_size: once
v_call: TRBV19
d_call: TRBD2
cdr3_length: 16
j_call: TRBJ2-3
cdr3_aa: CASSIRSGRETDTQYF
cdr3_nt: TGTGCCAGTAGTATTCGTAGCGGGAGGGAAACAGATACGCAGTATTTT

clone_size: NA
v_call: TRBV2
d_call: NA
cdr3_length: 12
j_call: TRBJ1-4
cdr3_aa: CASIGGGEKLFF
cdr3_nt: TGTGCCAGCATAGGGGGAGGGGAAAAACTGTTTTTT

clone_size: NA
v_call: TRBV11-2
d_call: NA
cdr3_length: 14
j_call: TRBJ1-1
cdr3_aa: CASSRPSVNTEAFF
cdr3_nt: TGTGCCAGCAGCCGACCCAGCGTGAACACTGAAGCTTTCTTT

clone_size: once
v_call: TRBV9
d_call: NA
cdr3_length: 15
j_call: TRBJ1-2
cdr3_aa: CASSVDARLNYGYTF
cdr3_nt: TGTGCCAGCAGCGTGGATGCACGGTTGAACTATGGCTACACCTTC

clone_size: NA
v_call: TRBV14
d_call: NA
cdr3_length: 14
j_call: TRBJ1-1
cdr3_aa: CASSQERGYTEAFF
cdr3_nt: TGTGCCAGCAGCCAAGAAAGGGGATACACTGAAGCTTTCTTT

clone_size: once
v_call: TRBV29-1
d_call: TRBD2
cdr3_length: 17
j_call: TRBJ2-1
cdr3_aa: CSVPPGGHVGSYNEQFF
cdr3_nt: TGCAGCGTTCCACCGGGAGGGCACGTTGGATCCTACAATGAGCAGTTCTTC

clone_size: NA
v_call: TRBV7-8
d_call: NA
cdr3_length: 11
j_call: TRBJ2-5
cdr3_aa: CASSSLETQYF
cdr3_nt: TGTGCCAGCAGCTCTTTAGAGACCCAGTACTTC

clone_size: NA
v_call: TRBV7-9
d_call: NA
cdr3_length: 12
j_call: TRBJ1-2
cdr3_aa: CASSQVNYGYTF
cdr3_nt: TGTGCCAGCAGCCAGGTCAACTATGGCTACACCTTC

clone_size: NA
v_call: TRBV27
d_call: NA
cdr3_length: 12
j_call: TRBJ1-2
cdr3_aa: CASSPAGYGYTF
cdr3_nt: TGTGCCAGCAGCCCGGCGGGATATGGCTACACCTTC

clone_size: NA
v_call: TRBV2
d_call: NA
cdr3_length: 11
j_call: TRBJ1-3
cdr3_aa: CASSERNTIYF
cdr3_nt: TGTGCCAGCAGTGAGAGAAACACCATATATTTT

clone_size: NA
v_call: TRBV11-2
d_call: NA
cdr3_length: 15
j_call: TRBJ1-2
cdr3_aa: CASTTAGRWDAGYTF
cdr3_nt: TGTGCCAGCACCACAGCGGGCCGATGGGATGCTGGCTACACCTTC

clone_size: NA
v_call: TRBV7-9
d_call: NA
cdr3_length: 14
j_call: TRBJ2-7
cdr3_aa: CASSLGVTAYEQYF
cdr3_nt: TGTGCCAGCAGCTTAGGTGTAACCGCCTACGAGCAGTACTTC